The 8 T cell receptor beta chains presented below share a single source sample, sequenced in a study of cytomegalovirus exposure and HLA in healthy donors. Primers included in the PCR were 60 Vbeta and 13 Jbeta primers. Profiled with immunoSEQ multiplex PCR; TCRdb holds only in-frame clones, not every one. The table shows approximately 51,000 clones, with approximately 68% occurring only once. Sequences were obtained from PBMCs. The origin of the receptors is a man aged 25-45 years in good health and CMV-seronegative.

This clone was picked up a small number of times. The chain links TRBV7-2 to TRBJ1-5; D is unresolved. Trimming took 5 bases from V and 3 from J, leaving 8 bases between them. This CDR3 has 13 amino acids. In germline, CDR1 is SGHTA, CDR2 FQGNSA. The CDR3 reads CASSPGFNQPQHF. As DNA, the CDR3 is TGTGCCAGCAGCCCGGGTTTCAATCAGCCCCAGCATTTT.

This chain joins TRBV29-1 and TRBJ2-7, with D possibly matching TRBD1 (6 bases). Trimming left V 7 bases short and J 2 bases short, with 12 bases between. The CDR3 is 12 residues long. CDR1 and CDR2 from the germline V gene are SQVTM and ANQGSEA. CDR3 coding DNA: TGCAGCGGACGGGACACGGCCTACGAGCAGTACTTC. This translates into CSGRDTAYEQYF.

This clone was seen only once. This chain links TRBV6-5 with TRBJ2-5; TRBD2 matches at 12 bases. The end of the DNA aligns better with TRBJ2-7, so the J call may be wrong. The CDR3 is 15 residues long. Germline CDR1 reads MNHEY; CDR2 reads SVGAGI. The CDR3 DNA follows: TGTGCCAGCAGTCCCGGACTAGCGGGGACGTACGAGCAGTACTTC. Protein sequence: CASSPGLAGTYEQYF.

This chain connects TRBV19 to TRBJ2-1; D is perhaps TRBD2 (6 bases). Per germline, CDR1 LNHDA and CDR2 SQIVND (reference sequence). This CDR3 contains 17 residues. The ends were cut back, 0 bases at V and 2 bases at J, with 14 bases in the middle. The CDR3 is CASSIDHLRGTYNEQFF. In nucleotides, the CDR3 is TGTGCCAGTAGTATAGATCATCTGCGGGGTACCTACAATGAGCAGTTCTTC. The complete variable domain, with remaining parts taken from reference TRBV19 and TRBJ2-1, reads DGGITQSPKYLFRKEGQNVTLSCEQNLNHDAMYWYRQDPGQGLRLIYYSQIVNDFQKGDIAEGYSVSREKKESFPLTVTSAQKNPTAFYLCASSIDHLRGTYNEQFFGPGTRLTVL.

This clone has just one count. CDR3 DNA sequence: TGCGCCAGCAGGAGGGCAGGGGCAGGAGATACGCAGTATTTT. Its translation is CASRRAGAGDTQYF. The gene calls are TRBV10-1 and TRBJ2-3, with D tentatively TRBD1 (6 bases). The CDR3 length is 14 residues. Trimming shortened V by 6 bases and J by 5 bases, and 15 bases separated the two germline ends. Germline V gene sequence: CDR1 WNHNN, CDR2 SYGVQD (reference sequence).

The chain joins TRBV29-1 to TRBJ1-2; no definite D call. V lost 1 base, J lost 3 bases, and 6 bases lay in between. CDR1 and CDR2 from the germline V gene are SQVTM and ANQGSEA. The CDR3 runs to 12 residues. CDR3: CSVEGQDYGYTF. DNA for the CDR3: TGCAGCGTTGAAGGGCAGGACTATGGCTACACCTTC.

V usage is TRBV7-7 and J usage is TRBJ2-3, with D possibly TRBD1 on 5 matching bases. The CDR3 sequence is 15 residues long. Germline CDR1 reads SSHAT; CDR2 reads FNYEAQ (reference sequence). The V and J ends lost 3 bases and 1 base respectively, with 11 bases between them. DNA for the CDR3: TGTGCCAGCAGCTTGGACCCAGGGCGCACAGATACGCAGTATTTT. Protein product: CASSLDPGRTDTQYF.

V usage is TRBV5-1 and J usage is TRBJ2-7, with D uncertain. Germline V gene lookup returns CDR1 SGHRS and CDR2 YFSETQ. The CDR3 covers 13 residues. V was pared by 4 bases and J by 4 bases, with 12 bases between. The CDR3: CASSPGSTYEQYF. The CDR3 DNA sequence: TGCGCCAGCAGCCCTGGATCGACATACGAGCAGTACTTC.